This passage covers 14 T cell receptor beta chains from one sample sequenced in a study of radiotherapy plus CTLA-4 blockade in lung cancer. Here immunoSEQ multiplex PCR was the method, and the copy in TCRdb shows in-frame clones only, minus some. This table holds 50,000 to 75,000 clones, about 80% found once. Specimen: peripheral blood, collected from a patient treated with radiotherapy plus ipilimumab. The receptor set was obtained from a human donor with non-small cell lung cancer who had a complete response to radiotherapy plus ipilimumab.

The chain recombines TRBV27 with TRBJ2-1; D may match TRBD1 or TRBD2 (5 bases each). Germline lookup yields CDR1 MNHEY and CDR2 SMNVEV (reference sequence). With 1 base removed from V and 7 bases from J, the gap between germline ends came to 5 bases. This CDR3 has 12 residues. The CDR3 reads CASSLWGNEQFF. CDR3 bases: TGTGCCAGCAGTTTATGGGGGAATGAGCAGTTCTTC.

V is TRBV6-5 and J is TRBJ1-4; TRBD1 matches 8 bases. The length of the CDR3 is 14 residues. J lost 8 bases, V lost 6 bases, and 8 bases had no gene match. Germline V lookup: CDR1 MNHEY, CDR2 SVGAGI. As DNA, the CDR3 is TGTGCCAGCAGGACAGGGGATGGTGGGGAAAAACTGTTTTTT. Protein sequence: CASRTGDGGEKLFF.

The V call is TRBV9, the J call TRBJ1-5; TRBD1 is a possible D gene (5 bases). V lost 0 bases, J lost 5 bases, and 9 bases lay in between. This CDR3 has 14 amino acids. Germline loops: CDR1 SGDLS, CDR2 YYNGEE. In DNA, the CDR3 is TGTGCCAGCAGCGTAGGTAGGGGATATCAGCCCCAGCATTTT. Translating it yields CASSVGRGYQPQHF.

The V call is TRBV7-6, the J call TRBJ2-7, with D perhaps TRBD1 (6 bases). In germline, CDR1 is SGHVS, CDR2 FNYEAQ. CDR3 size: 13 residues. The V and J ends lost 4 bases and 2 bases respectively, with 9 bases between them. The CDR3: CASSSRGPYEQYF. The CDR3 DNA reads TGTGCCAGCAGCTCCAGGGGTCCCTACGAGCAGTACTTC.

V and J are TRBV6-6 and TRBJ2-5, with D tentatively TRBD1 (6 bases). Germline CDR1 MNHNY, CDR2 SVGAGI (reference sequence). The length of the CDR3 is 12 residues. Trimming cost V 5 bases and J 5 bases, with 9 bases left between them. The CDR3 DNA reads as TGTGCCAGCAGTACAGGGCTGGAGACCCAGTACTTC. The encoded protein is CASSTGLETQYF.

The chain combines TRBV4-1 with TRBJ1-2, with D possibly matching TRBD1 (6 bases). Trimming removed 2 bases from V and 8 bases from J, with 9 bases in between. The germline V gene has CDR1 MGHRA and CDR2 YSYEKL. CDR3 length: 12 amino acids. Here the CDR3 reads CASSQQGRGYTF. DNA for the CDR3: TGCGCCAGCAGCCAACAGGGGCGCGGCTACACCTTC.

The chain joins TRBV6-6 to TRBJ2-2, with 8 bases matching TRBD1. CDR3 length: 16 residues. Per the germline V gene, CDR1 is MNHNY and CDR2 is SVGAGI (reference sequence). With 2 bases clipped from V and 0 bases from J, the junction kept 2 bases outside the gene matches. CDR3 coding DNA: TGTGCCAGCAGTTACCGGACAGGGTCGAACACCGGGGAGCTGTTTTTT. Protein: CASSYRTGSNTGELFF.

The gene calls are TRBV10-1 and TRBJ2-1; 11 bases line up with TRBD2. Germline values: CDR1 WNHNN, CDR2 SYGVQD (reference sequence). The J segment lost 8 bases and the V segment lost 6 bases, leaving 9 bases of the junction unmatched. This CDR3 comprises 15 residues. Written as DNA, the CDR3 is TGCGCCAGCAGCTGGGGTAGCGGGGGGGCCTATGAGCAGTTCTTC. This codes for CASSWGSGGAYEQFF.

The rearrangement uses TRBV27 and TRBJ2-7; D gene ambiguous. Trimming took 5 bases from V and 0 from J, leaving 17 bases between them. Germline V gene data show CDR1 as MNHEY and CDR2 as SMNVEV (reference sequence). The CDR3 has 16 residues. CDR3 coding DNA: TGTGCCAGCAGTCCTTCTCGGGTTAGAGGCTCCTACGAGCAGTACGTC. Encoded protein: CASSPSRVRGSYEQYV.

The table lists this clone with a count of one. The chain carries TRBV7-2 and TRBJ1-3; D is undetermined. Germline V gene lookup returns CDR1 SGHTA and CDR2 FQGNSA. Trimming shortened V by 1 base and J by 9 bases, and 7 bases separated the two germline ends. The CDR3 spans 12 residues. CDR3 loop: CASSLGMGTIYF. The CDR3 nucleotides read TGTGCCAGCAGCTTAGGCATGGGCACCATATATTTT. The complete variable domain, with remaining parts taken from reference TRBV7-2 and TRBJ1-3, reads GAGVSQSPSNKVTEKGKDVELRCDPISGHTALYWYRQSLGQGLEFLIYFQGNSAPDKSGLPSDRFSAERTGGSVSTLTIQRTQQEDSAVYLCASSLGMGTIYFGEGSWLTVV.

The rearrangement links TRBV9 to TRBJ2-1, with 12 bases identical to TRBD2. The germline CDR1 and CDR2 sequences are SGDLS and YYNGEE. This CDR3 is built from 15 residues. Germline trimming cut 4 bases from V and 10 bases from J; bases unmatched to any gene: 9. CDR3: CASSTSSGGAWEQFF. The CDR3 bases are TGTGCCAGCAGCACTTCTAGCGGGGGGGCCTGGGAGCAGTTCTTC.

This clone occurred a few times. The chain recombines TRBV28 with TRBJ2-7, with 7 bases matching TRBD1. The CDR3 runs to 16 residues. Germline trimming cut 7 bases from V and 1 base from J; bases unmatched to any gene: 13. CDR1 is MDHEN and CDR2 is SYDVKM in the germline V gene. The CDR3 region is CASISSGGEGSYEQYF. DNA for the CDR3: TGTGCCAGCATCTCCTCAGGGGGTGAAGGGTCCTACGAGCAGTACTTC. The full variable domain, in which reference TRBV28 and TRBJ2-7 provide the parts outside the CDR3, is DVKVTQSSRYLVKRTGEKVFLECVQDMDHENMFWYRQDPGLGLRLIYFSYDVKMKEKGDIPEGYSVSREKKERFSLILESASTNQTSMYLCASISSGGEGSYEQYFGPGTRLTVT.

The V call is TRBV7-2, the J call TRBJ2-1; no reliable D call. Trimming stripped 1 base from V and 5 bases from J, with 12 bases between. Germline V CDR1 and CDR2: SGHTA, FQGNSA. The CDR3 loop spans 15 amino acids. CDR3 in amino acids: CASSLGQPPHNEQFF. Here the CDR3 DNA reads TGTGCCAGCAGCTTAGGCCAACCCCCCCACAATGAGCAGTTCTTC.

The chain uses TRBV11-3 and TRBJ2-1; TRBD2 aligns across 10 bases. Losses at the gene ends were 0 bases for V and 8 bases for J; bases not matched to a gene: 10. Germline-derived CDR1 and CDR2 are SGHNT and YENEEA. CDR3 length equals 17 residues. The CDR3 bases are TGTGCCAGCAGCTTAGATCTAGGGAGCGGGGGGGCCGATGAGCAGTTCTTC. It codes for CASSLDLGSGGADEQFF.